This TCR beta chain was observed in a study of T cell repertoires in cytomegalovirus infection. Only a few counts were recorded for this clonotype. Germline-derived CDR1 and CDR2 are LNHDA and SQIVND (reference sequence). Trimming stripped 8 bases from V and 2 bases from J, with 16 bases between. The CDR3 has 15 residues. TCRdb called the reads again in MiXCR, with one record for every CDR3 protein. The sample holds roughly 760,000 distinct CDR3 sequences, 35% seen once. The specimen sequenced was PBMCs. The TCR originated in a human donor in good health (CMV status not recorded). Some clones in this sample may be carry-over from other donors' samples. The chain uses TRBV19 and TRBJ2-4, with D tentatively TRBD1 (7 bases). The CDR3 DNA reads as TGTGCCAGTCGGGGGACAGAGGATCCCAAAAACATTCAGTACTTC. As protein: CASRGTEDPKNIQYF.